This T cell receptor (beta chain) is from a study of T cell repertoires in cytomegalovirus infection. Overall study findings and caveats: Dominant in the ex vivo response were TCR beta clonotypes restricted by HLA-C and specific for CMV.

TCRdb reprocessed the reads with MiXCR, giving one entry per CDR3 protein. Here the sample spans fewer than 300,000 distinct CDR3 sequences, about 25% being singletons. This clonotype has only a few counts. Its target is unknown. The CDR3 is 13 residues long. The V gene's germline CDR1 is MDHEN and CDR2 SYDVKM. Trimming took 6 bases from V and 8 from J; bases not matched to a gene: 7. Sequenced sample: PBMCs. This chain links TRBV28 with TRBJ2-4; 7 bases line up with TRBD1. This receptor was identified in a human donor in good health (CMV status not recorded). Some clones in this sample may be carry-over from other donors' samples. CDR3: CASSPTGVDIQYF. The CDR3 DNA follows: TGTGCCAGCAGCCCCACAGGGGTTGACATTCAGTACTTC. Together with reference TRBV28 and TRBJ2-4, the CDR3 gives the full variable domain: DVKVTQSSRYLVKRTGEKVFLECVQDMDHENMFWYRQDPGLGLRLIYFSYDVKMKEKGDIPEGYSVSREKKERFSLILESASTNQTSMYLCASSPTGVDIQYFGAGTRLSVL.